This TCR beta chain was retrieved from a study of cytomegalovirus exposure and HLA in healthy donors. Study conclusions and caveats: 87-base-pair reads could not separate some V segments, including TRBV6-2 and TRBV6-3. The study reported that TCR beta sequences accurately predicted HLA-A and HLA-B alleles in most subjects. CMV serostatus was the only immune exposure information that was available. Three CMV-associated chains proved CMV antigen-specific in vitro.

PCR primers comprised 60 Vbeta and 13 Jbeta primers. TCRdb's copy holds only in-frame clones and misses some; the assay was immunoSEQ multiplex PCR. The table shows approximately 300,000 clones, with roughly 80% occurring only once. On this clone itself: Its antigen is currently unknown.

Per germline, CDR1 MNHNS and CDR2 SASEGT. Trimming took off 0 bases at V and 16 bases at J, with 16 bases between the two ends. CDR3 size: 13 residues. The chain recombines TRBV6-1 with TRBJ2-1, with D possibly TRBD2 on 6 matching bases. This clonotype was obtained from a girl aged 2-10 years in good health and CMV-seronegative. The sequencing sample was made of PBMCs. The DNA of the CDR3 is TGTGCCAGCAGTGAAGCGCTCGGGGGTGGGGAATTCTTC. Translated: CASSEALGGGEFF.